Below are 17 T cell receptor beta chains sequenced from a single sample in a study of cytomegalovirus exposure and HLA in healthy donors. Primers: 60 Vbeta forward and 13 Jbeta reverse. Data came from immunoSEQ multiplex PCR; TCRdb stores just in-frame clones and leaves some out. Of about 90,000 clones detected, more than 65% appear once; the ten largest clones hold around 2.5%. Sequenced: PBMCs. The receptors shown here come from a man younger than 40 in good health and CMV-seronegative.

The rearrangement joins TRBV27 to TRBJ1-1, with a possible D match to TRBD1 (5 bases). CDR1 MNHEY and CDR2 SMNVEV come from the germline V gene (reference sequence). CDR3 length equals 15 residues. V was shortened by 7 bases and J by 1 base, with 16 bases between the two germline ends. CDR3 region: CASKERGLGNTEAFF. CDR3 DNA sequence: TGTGCCAGCAAGGAACGGGGGTTAGGGAACACTGAAGCTTTCTTT.

The rearrangement links TRBV7-9 to TRBJ1-1, with TRBD1 identical over 8 bases. The CDR3 is 17 residues long. Germline CDR1 reads SEHNR; CDR2 reads FQNEAQ (reference sequence). The V segment lost 1 base and the J segment 4 bases; nucleotides outside the gene matches: 11. The CDR3 protein is CASSLVMDEQGGTEAFF. The CDR3 nucleotides are TGTGCCAGCAGCTTAGTTATGGACGAACAGGGGGGCACTGAAGCTTTCTTT.

This chain connects TRBV18 to TRBJ2-5; no reliable D call. V lost 8 bases, J lost 4 bases, and 11 bases lay in between. CDR1 and CDR2 from the germline V gene are KGHSH and LQKENI. CDR3 length: 12 amino acids. This chain's CDR3 is CASRGAIETQYF. Here the CDR3 DNA reads TGTGCCAGCCGAGGAGCAATAGAGACCCAGTACTTC.

The chain combines TRBV5-1 with TRBJ1-1; no clear D. The V gene lost 2 bases and the J gene lost 0 bases, with 8 bases spanning the gap. The germline V gene encodes CDR1 SGHRS and CDR2 YFSETQ. This CDR3 contains 14 residues. In DNA form, the CDR3 reads TGCGCCAGCAGCTTACTAAGAATGAACACTGAAGCTTTCTTT. This translates into CASSLLRMNTEAFF. Variable domain in full (rest from reference TRBV5-1 and TRBJ1-1): KAGVTQTPRYLIKTRGQQVTLSCSPISGHRSVSWYQQTPGQGLQFLFEYFSETQRNKGNFPGRFSGRQFSNSRSEMNVSTLELGDSALYLCASSLLRMNTEAFFGQGTRLTVV.

The V gene is TRBV7-3, the J gene TRBJ1-5; possibly TRBD1 for D (5 bases). The CDR3 is made up of 13 amino acids. V lost 5 bases and J lost 7, with 12 bases in between. Germline V gives CDR1 SGHTA, CDR2 FQGTGA. The CDR3: CASSTGVGQPQHF. In nucleotides, the CDR3 is TGTGCCAGCAGCACAGGCGTTGGCCAGCCCCAGCATTTT.

The chain joins TRBV28 to TRBJ1-2, with D perhaps TRBD1 (5 bases). CDR3 length: 15 amino acids. V shed 1 base and J shed 7 bases, with 16 bases lying between them. Germline CDR1 and CDR2: MDHEN and SYDVKM. In DNA, the CDR3 is TGTGCCAGCAGTTTATTCTGGCTCCAGGGTAGTGGCTACACCTTC. Residues: CASSLFWLQGSGYTF.

The chain has TRBV2 and TRBJ1-1; D not certain. The CDR3 runs to 14 residues. V lost 4 bases, J lost 2 bases, and 11 bases lay in between. Germline V gene lookup returns CDR1 SNHLY and CDR2 FYNNEI. CDR3 sequence: CASSGSVGNTEAFF. The CDR3, as DNA: TGTGCCAGCAGTGGGAGTGTAGGTAACACTGAAGCTTTCTTT. The full variable domain, rest sourced from reference TRBV2 and TRBJ1-1, is EPEVTQTPSHQVTQMGQEVILRCVPISNHLYFYWYRQILGQKVEFLVSFYNNEISEKSEIFDDQFSVERPDGSNFTLKIRSTKLEDSAMYFCASSGSVGNTEAFFGQGTRLTVV.

The chain couples TRBV21-1 to TRBJ1-3; the DNA was not used to check the table's D call, TRBD1. TRBV21-1 is a pseudogene locus. The CDR3 runs to 16 residues. The CDR3 reads CASKGQAKGTGNTIYF. The CDR3, as DNA: TGTGCCAGCAAGGGACAGGCAAAAGGAACTGGAAACACCATATATTTT.

V and J are TRBV19 and TRBJ2-7, with 7 bases matching TRBD1. CDR3 size: 14 residues. V lost 5 bases, J lost 2 bases, and 6 bases stayed unmatched. Germline CDR1 reads LNHDA; CDR2 reads SQIVND (reference sequence). CDR3 amino acids: CASSLGQVTYEQYF. In nucleotides, the CDR3 is TGTGCCAGTAGTCTCGGACAGGTTACCTACGAGCAGTACTTC.

The chain couples TRBV2 to TRBJ2-7; D may be TRBD2 (6 bases). With 4 bases removed from V and 3 bases from J, the gap between germline ends came to 19 bases. CDR1 and CDR2 (germline): SNHLY, FYNNEI. CDR3 length: 16 residues. The CDR3 spells CASSGTITGVNYEQYF. CDR3 coding DNA: TGTGCCAGCAGTGGAACTATAACGGGAGTCAACTACGAGCAGTACTTC.

The chain recombines TRBV29-1 with TRBJ1-3, with D tentatively TRBD1 (5 bases). The CDR3 has 16 amino acids. The ends were cut back, 5 bases at V and 0 bases at J, with 17 bases in the middle. The germline V gene has CDR1 SQVTM and CDR2 ANQGSEA. CDR3 in amino acids: CSVSQGRFDSGNTIYF. CDR3 in DNA: TGCAGCGTTTCCCAGGGCCGTTTTGACTCTGGAAACACCATATATTTT.

This clone was recorded once. The rearrangement joins TRBV5-1 to TRBJ2-1; 11 bases map to TRBD2. Per the germline V gene, CDR1 is SGHRS and CDR2 is YFSETQ. After removal of 3 bases from V and 2 bases from J, the junction contained 7 bases not matched to a gene. The CDR3 is 17 residues long. CDR3 nucleotide sequence: TGCGCCAGCAGCTCGAAGCCTAGCGGGGGGCCCTACAATGAGCAGTTCTTC. Protein: CASSSKPSGGPYNEQFF.

The chain employs TRBV5-5 and TRBJ2-7, with 8 bases that match TRBD1. Germline CDR1 is SGHKS and CDR2 is YYEKEE (reference sequence). This CDR3 is 13 amino acids long. Trimming cost V 4 bases and J 1 base; bases outside gene matches: 1. In DNA form, the CDR3 reads TGTGCCAGCAGCCGGGACAGGTCCTACGAGCAGTACTTC. This translates into CASSRDRSYEQYF.

The V and J genes are TRBV29-1 and TRBJ1-2, with 8 bases identical to TRBD1. The trim removed 3 bases at V and 0 bases at J, leaving 12 bases unmatched. The CDR3 contains 17 residues. Germline V gene lookup returns CDR1 SQVTM and CDR2 ANQGSEA. Here the CDR3 DNA reads TGCAGCGTTGAGGATTCCGGACAGGGAGATCCTAACTATGGCTACACCTTC. Translation: CSVEDSGQGDPNYGYTF.

This chain joins TRBV5-1 and TRBJ1-1; no clear D. This CDR3 has 14 amino acids. V was clipped by 0 bases and J by 4 bases, with 10 bases between them. CDR1 is SGHRS, CDR2 YFSETQ, per germline. The CDR3 DNA is TGCGCCAGCAGCTTGGGAGGGCTGGGCACTGAAGCTTTCTTT. Translated, it gives CASSLGGLGTEAFF.

The gene calls are TRBV18 and TRBJ1-1; D gene unclear. Germline values: CDR1 KGHSH, CDR2 LQKENI. Between the trimmed V and J ends, which lost 3 bases and 7 bases, there was a span of 15 bases. The CDR3 loop spans 14 amino acids. CDR3 protein: CASSPPDKVGEAFF. In DNA, the CDR3 is TGTGCCAGCTCACCGCCCGACAAGGTCGGTGAAGCTTTCTTT.

This chain joins TRBV2 and TRBJ2-2; tentatively, D is TRBD2 (6 bases). Trimming pared 3 bases from V and 2 bases from J, leaving 7 bases between. Germline V gives CDR1 SNHLY, CDR2 FYNNEI. This CDR3 contains 14 residues. This CDR3 is CASSERGNTGELFF. CDR3 DNA: TGTGCCAGCAGTGAGCGGGGTAACACCGGGGAGCTGTTTTTT.